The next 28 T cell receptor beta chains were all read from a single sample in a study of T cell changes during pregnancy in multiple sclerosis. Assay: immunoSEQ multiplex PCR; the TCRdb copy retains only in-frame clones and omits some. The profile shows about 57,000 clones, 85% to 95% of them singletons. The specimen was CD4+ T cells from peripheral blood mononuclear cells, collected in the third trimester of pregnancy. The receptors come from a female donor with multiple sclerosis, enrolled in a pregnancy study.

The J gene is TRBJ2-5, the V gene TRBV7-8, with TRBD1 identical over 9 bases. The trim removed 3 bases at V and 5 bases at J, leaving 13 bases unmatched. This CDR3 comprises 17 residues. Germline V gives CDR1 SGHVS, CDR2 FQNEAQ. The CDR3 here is CASSLDRGPIWSETQYF. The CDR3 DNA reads TGTGCCAGCAGCTTGGACAGGGGCCCAATATGGTCGGAGACCCAGTACTTC.

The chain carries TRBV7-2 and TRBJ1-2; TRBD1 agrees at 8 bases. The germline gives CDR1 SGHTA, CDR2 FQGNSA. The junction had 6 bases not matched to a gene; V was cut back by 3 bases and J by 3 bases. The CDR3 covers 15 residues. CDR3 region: CASSFPDRAHYGYTF. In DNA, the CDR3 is TGTGCCAGCAGCTTCCCGGACAGGGCTCACTATGGCTACACCTTC. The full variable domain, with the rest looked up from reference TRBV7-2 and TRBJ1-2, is GAGVSQSPSNKVTEKGKDVELRCDPISGHTALYWYRQSLGQGLEFLIYFQGNSAPDKSGLPSDRFSAERTGGSVSTLTIQRTQQEDSAVYLCASSFPDRAHYGYTFGSGTRLTVV.

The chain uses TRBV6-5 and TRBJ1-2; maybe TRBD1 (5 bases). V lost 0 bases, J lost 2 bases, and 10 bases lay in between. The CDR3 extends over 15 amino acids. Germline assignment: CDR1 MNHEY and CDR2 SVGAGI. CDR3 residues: CASSYSGAGNYGYTF. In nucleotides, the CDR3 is TGTGCCAGCAGTTACTCTGGGGCAGGAAACTATGGCTACACCTTC.

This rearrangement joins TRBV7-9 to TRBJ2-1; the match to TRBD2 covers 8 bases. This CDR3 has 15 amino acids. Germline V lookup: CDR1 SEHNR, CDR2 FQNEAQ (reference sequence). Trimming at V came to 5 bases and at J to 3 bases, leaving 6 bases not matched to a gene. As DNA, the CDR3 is TGTGCCAGCAGCCCCCCCACTAGCGGCTACAATGAGCAGTTCTTC. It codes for CASSPPTSGYNEQFF.

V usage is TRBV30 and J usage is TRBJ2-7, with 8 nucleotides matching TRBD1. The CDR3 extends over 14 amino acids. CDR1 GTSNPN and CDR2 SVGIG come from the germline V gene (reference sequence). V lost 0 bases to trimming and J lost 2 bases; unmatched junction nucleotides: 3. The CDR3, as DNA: TGTGCCTGGAGTGTCGGACAGGGACCCTACGAGCAGTACTTC. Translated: CAWSVGQGPYEQYF.

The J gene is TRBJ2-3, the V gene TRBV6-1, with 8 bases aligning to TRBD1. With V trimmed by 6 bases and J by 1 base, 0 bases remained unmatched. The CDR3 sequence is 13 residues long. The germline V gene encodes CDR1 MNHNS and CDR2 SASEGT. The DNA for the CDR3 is TGTGCCAGCAGGGACAGGGGCACAGATACGCAGTATTTT. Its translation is CASRDRGTDTQYF.

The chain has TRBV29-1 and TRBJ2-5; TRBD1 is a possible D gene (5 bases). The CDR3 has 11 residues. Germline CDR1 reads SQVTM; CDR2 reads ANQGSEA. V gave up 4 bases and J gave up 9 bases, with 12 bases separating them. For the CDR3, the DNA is TGCAGCGTTGGACAGCAAGACGCCCAGTACTTC. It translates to CSVGQQDAQYF.

The CDR3 is CATGGWGNQPQHF. DNA of the CDR3: TGTGCCACAGGGGGCTGGGGCAATCAGCCCCAGCATTTT. The rearrangement uses TRBV27 and TRBJ1-5, with 8 nucleotides matching TRBD1. Trimming at V came to 10 bases and at J to 2 bases, leaving 4 bases not matched to a gene. The CDR3 is 13 amino acids. The germline gives CDR1 MNHEY, CDR2 SMNVEV (reference sequence).

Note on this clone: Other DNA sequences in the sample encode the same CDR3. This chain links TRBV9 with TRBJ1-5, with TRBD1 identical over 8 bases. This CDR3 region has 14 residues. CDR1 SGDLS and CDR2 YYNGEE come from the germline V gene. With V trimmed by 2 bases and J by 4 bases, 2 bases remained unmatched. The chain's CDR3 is CASSVTGGNQPQHF. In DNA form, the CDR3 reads TGTGCCAGCAGCGTCACAGGGGGGAATCAGCCCCAGCATTTT.

The CDR3 protein is CASSKEVDRAGGYTF. DNA for the CDR3: TGTGCCAGCAGCAAAGAGGTGGACAGGGCGGGTGGCTACACCTTC. J is TRBJ1-2 and V is TRBV21-1; the table's D gene call, TRBD1, was not cross checked with the DNA. TRBV21-1 is a pseudogene. There are 15 residues in the CDR3.

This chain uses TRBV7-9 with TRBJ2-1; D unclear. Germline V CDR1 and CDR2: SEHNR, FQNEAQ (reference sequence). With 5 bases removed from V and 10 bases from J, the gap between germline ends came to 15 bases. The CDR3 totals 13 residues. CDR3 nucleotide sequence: TGTGCCAGCAGCCCCCCTCCGGGTATGGAGCAGTTCTTC. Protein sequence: CASSPPPGMEQFF.

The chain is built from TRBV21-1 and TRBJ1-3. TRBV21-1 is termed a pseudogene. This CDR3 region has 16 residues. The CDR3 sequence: CASSKAPSPSGNTIYF. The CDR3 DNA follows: TGTGCCAGCAGCAAAGCGCCTAGTCCTTCTGGAAACACCATATATTTT.

CDR3 loop: CASSLARPTYEQYF. The CDR3 bases are TGTGCCAGCAGCTTAGCCAGGCCCACCTACGAGCAGTACTTC. The chain has TRBV7-2 and TRBJ2-7, with D unresolved. Per germline, CDR1 SGHTA and CDR2 FQGNSA. V was clipped by 0 bases and J by 2 bases, with 8 bases between them. There are 14 residues in the CDR3.

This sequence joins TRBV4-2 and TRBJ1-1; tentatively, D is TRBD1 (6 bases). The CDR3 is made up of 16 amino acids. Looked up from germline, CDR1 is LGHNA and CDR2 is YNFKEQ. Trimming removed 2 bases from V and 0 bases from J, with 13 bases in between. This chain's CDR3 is CASSQQTGLMNTEAFF. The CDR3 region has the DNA TGTGCCAGCAGCCAACAGACAGGCCTCATGAACACTGAAGCTTTCTTT.

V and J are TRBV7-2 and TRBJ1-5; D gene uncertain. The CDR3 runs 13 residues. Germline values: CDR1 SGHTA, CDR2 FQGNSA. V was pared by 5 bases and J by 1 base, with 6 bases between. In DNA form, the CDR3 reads TGTGCCAGCAGCCGGGGAAGCAATCAGCCCCAGCATTTT. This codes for CASSRGSNQPQHF.

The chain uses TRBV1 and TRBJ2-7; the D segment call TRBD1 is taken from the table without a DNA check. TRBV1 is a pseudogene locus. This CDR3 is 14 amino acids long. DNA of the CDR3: TGCACCAGCAGCCAACGGGACAGACACTACGAGCAGTACTTC. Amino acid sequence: CTSSQRDRHYEQYF.

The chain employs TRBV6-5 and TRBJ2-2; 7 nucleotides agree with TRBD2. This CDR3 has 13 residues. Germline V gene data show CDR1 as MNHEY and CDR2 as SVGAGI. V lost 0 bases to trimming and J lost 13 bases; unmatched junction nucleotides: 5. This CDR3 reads CASSYSRGEGLFF. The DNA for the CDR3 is TGTGCCAGCAGTTACTCGCGTGGGGAGGGGCTGTTTTTT.

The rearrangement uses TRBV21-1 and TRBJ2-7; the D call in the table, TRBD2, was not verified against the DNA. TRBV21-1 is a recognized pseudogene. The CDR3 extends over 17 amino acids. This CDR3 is CASSKSLLRESSYEQYF. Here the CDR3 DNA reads TGTGCCAGCAGCAAAAGCCTCCTGAGGGAGTCGTCCTACGAGCAGTACTTC.

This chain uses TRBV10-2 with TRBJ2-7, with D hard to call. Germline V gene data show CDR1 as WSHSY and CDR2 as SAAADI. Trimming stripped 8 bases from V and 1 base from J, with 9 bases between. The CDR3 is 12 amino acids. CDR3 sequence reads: CASGALSYEQYF. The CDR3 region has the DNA TGCGCCAGCGGAGCGCTTTCCTACGAGCAGTACTTC.

The CDR3 region is CASSLRTAMNTEAFF. The CDR3 DNA reads as TGTGCCAGCAGTCTTAGGACAGCCATGAACACTGAAGCTTTCTTT. The chain has TRBV13 and TRBJ1-1; tentatively, D is TRBD1 (6 bases). CDR3 size: 15 residues. Trimming cost V 6 bases and J 0 bases, with 14 bases left between them. Germline-derived CDR1 and CDR2 are PRHDT and FYEKMQ (reference sequence).

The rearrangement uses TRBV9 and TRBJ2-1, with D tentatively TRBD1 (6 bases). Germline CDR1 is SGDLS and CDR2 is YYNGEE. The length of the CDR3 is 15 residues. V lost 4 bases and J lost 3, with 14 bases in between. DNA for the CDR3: TGTGCCAGCAGCAAGAACAGGGCCGGCTACAATGAGCAGTTCTTC. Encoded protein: CASSKNRAGYNEQFF.

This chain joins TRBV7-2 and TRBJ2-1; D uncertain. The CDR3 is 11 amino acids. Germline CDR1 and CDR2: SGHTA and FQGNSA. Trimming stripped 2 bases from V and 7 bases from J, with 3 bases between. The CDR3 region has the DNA TGTGCCAGCAGCTTACGTAATGAGCAGTTCTTC. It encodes CASSLRNEQFF. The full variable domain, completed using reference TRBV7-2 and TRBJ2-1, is GAGVSQSPSNKVTEKGKDVELRCDPISGHTALYWYRQSLGQGLEFLIYFQGNSAPDKSGLPSDRFSAERTGGSVSTLTIQRTQQEDSAVYLCASSLRNEQFFGPGTRLTVL.

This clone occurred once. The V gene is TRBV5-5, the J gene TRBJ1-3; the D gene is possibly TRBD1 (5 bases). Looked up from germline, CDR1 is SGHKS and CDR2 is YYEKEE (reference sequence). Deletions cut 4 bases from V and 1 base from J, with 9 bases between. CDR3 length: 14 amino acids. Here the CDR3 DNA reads TGTGCCAGCAGCCTCAGGGAATCTGGAAACACCATATATTTT. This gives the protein CASSLRESGNTIYF.

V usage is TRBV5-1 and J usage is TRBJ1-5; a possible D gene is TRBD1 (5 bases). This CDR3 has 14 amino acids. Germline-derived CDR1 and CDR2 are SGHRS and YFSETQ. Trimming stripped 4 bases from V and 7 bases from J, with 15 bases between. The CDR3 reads CASSRGGVGQPQHF. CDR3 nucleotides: TGCGCCAGCAGCCGGGGGGGGGTCGGCCAGCCCCAGCATTTT.

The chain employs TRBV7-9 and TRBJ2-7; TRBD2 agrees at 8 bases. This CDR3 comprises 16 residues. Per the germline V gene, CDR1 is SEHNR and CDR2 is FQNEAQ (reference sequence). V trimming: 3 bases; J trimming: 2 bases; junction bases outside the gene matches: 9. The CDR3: CASSLFRGLGTYEQYF. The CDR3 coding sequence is TGTGCCAGCAGCTTGTTTAGGGGACTAGGAACCTACGAGCAGTACTTC.

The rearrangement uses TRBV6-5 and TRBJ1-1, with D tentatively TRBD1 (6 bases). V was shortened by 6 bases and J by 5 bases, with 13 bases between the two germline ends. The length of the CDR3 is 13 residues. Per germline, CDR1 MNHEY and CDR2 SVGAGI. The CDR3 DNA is TGTGCCAGCAGCTGGCAGGGGCTAACTGAAGCTTTCTTT. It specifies CASSWQGLTEAFF.

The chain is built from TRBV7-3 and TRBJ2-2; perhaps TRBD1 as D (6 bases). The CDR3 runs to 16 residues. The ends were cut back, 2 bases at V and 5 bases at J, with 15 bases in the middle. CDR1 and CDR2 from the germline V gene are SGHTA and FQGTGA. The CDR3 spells CASSLVNRAVTGELFF. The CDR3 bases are TGTGCCAGCAGCTTAGTTAACAGGGCGGTAACCGGGGAGCTGTTTTTT.

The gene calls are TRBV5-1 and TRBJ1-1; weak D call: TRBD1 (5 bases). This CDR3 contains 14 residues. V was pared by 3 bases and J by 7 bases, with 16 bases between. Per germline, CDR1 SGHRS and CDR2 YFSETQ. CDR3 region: CASSSYREGIEAFF. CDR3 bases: TGCGCCAGCAGCTCCTACCGGGAGGGGATTGAAGCTTTCTTT.